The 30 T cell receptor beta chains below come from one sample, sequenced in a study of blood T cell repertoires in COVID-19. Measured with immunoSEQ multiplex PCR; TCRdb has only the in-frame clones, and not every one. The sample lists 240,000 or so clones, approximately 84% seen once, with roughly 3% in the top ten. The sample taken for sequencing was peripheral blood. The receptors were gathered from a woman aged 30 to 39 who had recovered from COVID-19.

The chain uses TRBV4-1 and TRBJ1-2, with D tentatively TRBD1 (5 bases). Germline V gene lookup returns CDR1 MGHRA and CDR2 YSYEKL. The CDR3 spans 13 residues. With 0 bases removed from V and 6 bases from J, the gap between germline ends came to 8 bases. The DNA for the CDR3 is TGCGCCAGCAGCCAAGAAGGGGTTAATGGCTACACCTTC. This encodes CASSQEGVNGYTF.

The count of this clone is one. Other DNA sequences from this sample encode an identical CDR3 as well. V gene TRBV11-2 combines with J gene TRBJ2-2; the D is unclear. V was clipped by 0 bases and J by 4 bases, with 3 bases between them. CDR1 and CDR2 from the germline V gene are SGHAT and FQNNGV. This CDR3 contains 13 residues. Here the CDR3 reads CASSLEATGELFF. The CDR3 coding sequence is TGTGCCAGCAGCTTAGAGGCCACCGGGGAGCTGTTTTTT.

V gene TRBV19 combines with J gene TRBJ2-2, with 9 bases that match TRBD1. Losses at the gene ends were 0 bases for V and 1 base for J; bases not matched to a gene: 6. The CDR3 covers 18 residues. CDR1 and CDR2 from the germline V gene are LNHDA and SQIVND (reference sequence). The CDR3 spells CASSIEEGTGMNTGELFF. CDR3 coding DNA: TGTGCCAGTAGTATAGAGGAGGGGACAGGGATGAACACCGGGGAGCTGTTTTTT.

This CDR3 is CASSLGVAGAPGEQYF. CDR3 sequence (DNA): TGTGCCAGCAGCTTGGGGGTTGCGGGGGCGCCCGGTGAGCAGTACTTC. The gene calls are TRBV5-4 and TRBJ2-7, with D perhaps TRBD2 (7 bases). Germline CDR1 SGHNT, CDR2 YYREEE (reference sequence). The CDR3 sequence is 16 residues long. V gave up 0 bases and J gave up 7 bases, with 20 bases separating them.

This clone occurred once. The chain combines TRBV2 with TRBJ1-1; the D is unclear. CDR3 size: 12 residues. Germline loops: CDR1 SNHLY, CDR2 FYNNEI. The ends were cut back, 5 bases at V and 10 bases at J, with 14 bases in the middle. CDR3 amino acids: CASSPQPDRAFF. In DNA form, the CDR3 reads TGTGCCAGCAGTCCGCAACCCGATAGAGCTTTCTTT.

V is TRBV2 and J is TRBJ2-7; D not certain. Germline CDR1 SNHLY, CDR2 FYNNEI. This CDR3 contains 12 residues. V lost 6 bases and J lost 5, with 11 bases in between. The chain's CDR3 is CASRLSVNEQYF. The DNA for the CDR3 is TGTGCCAGCAGGCTCAGTGTAAACGAGCAGTACTTC.

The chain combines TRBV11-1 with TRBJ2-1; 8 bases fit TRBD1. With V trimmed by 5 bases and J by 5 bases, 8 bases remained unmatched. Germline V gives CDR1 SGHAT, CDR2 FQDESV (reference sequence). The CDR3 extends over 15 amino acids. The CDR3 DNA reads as TGTGCCAGCAGCCCCAGGGGGCGTCTGAACAATGAGCAGTTCTTC. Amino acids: CASSPRGRLNNEQFF.

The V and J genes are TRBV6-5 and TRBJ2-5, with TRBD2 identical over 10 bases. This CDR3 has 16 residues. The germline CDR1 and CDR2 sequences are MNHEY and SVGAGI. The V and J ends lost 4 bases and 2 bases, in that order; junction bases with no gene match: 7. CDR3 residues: CASSSPLAGEQETQYF. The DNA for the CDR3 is TGTGCCAGCAGTTCTCCCCTAGCGGGGGAACAAGAGACCCAGTACTTC.

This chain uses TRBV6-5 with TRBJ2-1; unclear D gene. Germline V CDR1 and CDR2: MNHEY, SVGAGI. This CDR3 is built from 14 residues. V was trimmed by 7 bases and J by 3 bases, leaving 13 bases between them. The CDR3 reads CASMRSLGYNEQFF. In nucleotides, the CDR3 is TGTGCCAGCATGAGGAGCCTTGGCTACAATGAGCAGTTCTTC.

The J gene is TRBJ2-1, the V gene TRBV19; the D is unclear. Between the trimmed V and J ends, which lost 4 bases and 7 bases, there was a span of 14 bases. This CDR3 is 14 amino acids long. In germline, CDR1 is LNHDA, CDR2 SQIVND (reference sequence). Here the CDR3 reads CASSKDPARNEQFF. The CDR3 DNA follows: TGTGCCAGTAGTAAGGATCCCGCCAGGAATGAGCAGTTCTTC.

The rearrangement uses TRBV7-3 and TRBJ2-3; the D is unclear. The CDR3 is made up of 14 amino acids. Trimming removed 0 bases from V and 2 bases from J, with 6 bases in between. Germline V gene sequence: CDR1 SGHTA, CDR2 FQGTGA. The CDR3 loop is CASSLTHPTDTQYF. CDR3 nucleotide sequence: TGTGCCAGCAGCTTAACACACCCCACAGATACGCAGTATTTT.

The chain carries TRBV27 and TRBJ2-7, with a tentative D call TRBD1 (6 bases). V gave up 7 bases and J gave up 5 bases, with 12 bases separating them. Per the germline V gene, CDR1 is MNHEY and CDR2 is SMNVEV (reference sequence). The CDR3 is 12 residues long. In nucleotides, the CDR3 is TGTGCCAGCACACAGGGCTCACACGAGCAGTACTTC. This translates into CASTQGSHEQYF.

The CDR3: CASSGHSGNTIYF. The CDR3 nucleotides read TGTGCCAGCAGCGGACATTCAGGAAACACCATATATTTT. The chain carries TRBV9 and TRBJ1-3; D is undetermined. The CDR3 is 13 amino acids. Germline loops: CDR1 SGDLS, CDR2 YYNGEE. V was pared by 3 bases and J by 4 bases, with 8 bases between.

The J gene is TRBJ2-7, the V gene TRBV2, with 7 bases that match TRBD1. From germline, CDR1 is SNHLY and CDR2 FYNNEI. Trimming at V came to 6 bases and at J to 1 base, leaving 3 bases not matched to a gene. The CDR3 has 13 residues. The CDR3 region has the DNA TGTGCCAGCAGAAGGACAGGTTCCTACGAGCAGTACTTC. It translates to CASRRTGSYEQYF.

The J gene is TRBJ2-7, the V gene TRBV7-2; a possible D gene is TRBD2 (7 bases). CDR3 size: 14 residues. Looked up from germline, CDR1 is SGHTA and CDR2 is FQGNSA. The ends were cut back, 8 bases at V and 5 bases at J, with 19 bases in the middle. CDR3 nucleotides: TGTGCCAGCGGTGAGTGGGGGGGCCTCAACGAGCAGTACTTC. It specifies CASGEWGGLNEQYF.

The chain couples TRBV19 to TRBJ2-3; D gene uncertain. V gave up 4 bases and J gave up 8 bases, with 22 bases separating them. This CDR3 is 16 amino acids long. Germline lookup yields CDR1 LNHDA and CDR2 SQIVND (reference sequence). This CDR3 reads CASSTNPTMTYPTQYF. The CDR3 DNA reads TGTGCCAGTAGTACCAACCCAACGATGACTTATCCTACGCAGTATTTT.

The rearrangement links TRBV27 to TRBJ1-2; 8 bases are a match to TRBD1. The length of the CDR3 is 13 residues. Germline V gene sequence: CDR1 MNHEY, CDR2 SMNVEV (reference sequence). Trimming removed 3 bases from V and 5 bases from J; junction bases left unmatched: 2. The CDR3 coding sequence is TGTGCCAGCAGTTTGACAGGGGAATATGGCTACACCTTC. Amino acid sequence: CASSLTGEYGYTF.

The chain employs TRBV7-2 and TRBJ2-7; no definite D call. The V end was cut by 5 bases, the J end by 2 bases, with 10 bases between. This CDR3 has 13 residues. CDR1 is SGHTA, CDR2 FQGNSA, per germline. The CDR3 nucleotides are TGTGCCAGCAGCCTGACAAGAACCTACGAGCAGTACTTC. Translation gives CASSLTRTYEQYF.

The CDR3 region has the DNA TGTGCCAGCAGTCCTACCGGGACTGATTATGGCTACACCTTC. Protein: CASSPTGTDYGYTF. The V call is TRBV27, the J call TRBJ1-2; perhaps TRBD1 as D (5 bases). The CDR3 extends over 14 amino acids. The V end was cut by 5 bases, the J end by 5 bases, with 15 bases between. CDR1 MNHEY and CDR2 SMNVEV come from the germline V gene (reference sequence).

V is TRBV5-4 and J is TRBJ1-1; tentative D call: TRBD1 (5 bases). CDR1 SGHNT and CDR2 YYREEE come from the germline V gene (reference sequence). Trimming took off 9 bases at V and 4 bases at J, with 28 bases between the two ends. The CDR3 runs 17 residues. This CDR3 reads CATNYWGGGIGFTEAFF. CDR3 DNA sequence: TGTGCCACCAATTATTGGGGGGGTGGGATTGGTTTCACTGAAGCTTTCTTT.

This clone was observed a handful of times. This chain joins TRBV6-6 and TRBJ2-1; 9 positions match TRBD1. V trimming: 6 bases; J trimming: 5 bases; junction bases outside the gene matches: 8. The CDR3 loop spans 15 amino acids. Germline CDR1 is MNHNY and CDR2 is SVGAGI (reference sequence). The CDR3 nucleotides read TGTGCCAGCAGACTGGGACAGGGTCTTAACAATGAGCAGTTCTTC. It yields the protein CASRLGQGLNNEQFF.

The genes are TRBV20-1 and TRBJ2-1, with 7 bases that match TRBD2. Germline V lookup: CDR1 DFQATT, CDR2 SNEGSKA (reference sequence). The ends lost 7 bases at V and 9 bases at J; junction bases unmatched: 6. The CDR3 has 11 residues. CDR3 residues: CSVPTGGEQFF. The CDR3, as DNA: TGCAGTGTCCCGACGGGGGGTGAGCAGTTCTTC.

In DNA, the CDR3 is TGTGCCAGCAGGCCAAAGGGGGGGGCCCCGGGACTAGCGGGTATAGATACGCAGTATTTT. It is translated as CASRPKGGAPGLAGIDTQYF. This chain links TRBV2 with TRBJ2-3, with 12 bases lining up with TRBD2. CDR3 length equals 20 residues. The germline CDR1 and CDR2 sequences are SNHLY and FYNNEI. V shed 6 bases and J 5 bases; nucleotides not matched to a gene: 21. The variable domain in full, with the rest retrieved from reference TRBV2 and TRBJ2-3, is EPEVTQTPSHQVTQMGQEVILRCVPISNHLYFYWYRQILGQKVEFLVSFYNNEISEKSEIFDDQFSVERPDGSNFTLKIRSTKLEDSAMYFCASRPKGGAPGLAGIDTQYFGPGTRLTVL.

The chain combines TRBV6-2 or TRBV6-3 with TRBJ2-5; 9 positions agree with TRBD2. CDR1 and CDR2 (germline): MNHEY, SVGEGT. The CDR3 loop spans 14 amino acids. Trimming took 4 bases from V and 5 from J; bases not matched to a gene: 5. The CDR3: CASSWRGGRETQYF. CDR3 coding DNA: TGTGCCAGCAGTTGGCGGGGGGGCCGGGAGACCCAGTACTTC.

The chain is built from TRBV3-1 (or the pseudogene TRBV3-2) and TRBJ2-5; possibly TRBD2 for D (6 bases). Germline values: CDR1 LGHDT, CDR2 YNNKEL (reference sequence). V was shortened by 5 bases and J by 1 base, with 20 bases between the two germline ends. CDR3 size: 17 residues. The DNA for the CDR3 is TGTGCCAGCAGCATCCGGGGGTGGCAGGGAACCCAAGAGACCCAGTACTTC. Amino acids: CASSIRGWQGTQETQYF.

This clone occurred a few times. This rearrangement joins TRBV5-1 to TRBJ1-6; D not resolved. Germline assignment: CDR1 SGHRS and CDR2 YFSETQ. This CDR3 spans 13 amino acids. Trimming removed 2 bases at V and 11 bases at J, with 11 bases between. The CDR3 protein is CASSLIGGPPLHF. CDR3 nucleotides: TGCGCCAGCAGCTTAATTGGAGGTCCACCCCTCCACTTT.

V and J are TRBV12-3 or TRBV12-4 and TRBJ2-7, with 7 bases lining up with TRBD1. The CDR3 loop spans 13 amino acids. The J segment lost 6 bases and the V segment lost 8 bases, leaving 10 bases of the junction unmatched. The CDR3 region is CASSPDRYGEQYF. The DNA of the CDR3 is TGTGCCAGCTCGCCGGACAGGTACGGCGAGCAGTACTTC.

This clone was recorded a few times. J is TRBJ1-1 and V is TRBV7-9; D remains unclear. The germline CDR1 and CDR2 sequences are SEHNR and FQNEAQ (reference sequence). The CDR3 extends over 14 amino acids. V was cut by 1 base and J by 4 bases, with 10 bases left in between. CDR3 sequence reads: CASSLVAGSTEAFF. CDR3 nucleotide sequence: TGTGCCAGCAGCTTAGTGGCGGGGAGCACTGAAGCTTTCTTT.

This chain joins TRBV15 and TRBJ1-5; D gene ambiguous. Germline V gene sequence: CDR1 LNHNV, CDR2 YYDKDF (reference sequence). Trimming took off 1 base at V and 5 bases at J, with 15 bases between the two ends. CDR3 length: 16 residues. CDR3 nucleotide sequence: TGTGCCACCAGCAGAGCCCAAATCAACGGGGATCAGCCCCAGCATTTT. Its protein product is CATSRAQINGDQPQHF.

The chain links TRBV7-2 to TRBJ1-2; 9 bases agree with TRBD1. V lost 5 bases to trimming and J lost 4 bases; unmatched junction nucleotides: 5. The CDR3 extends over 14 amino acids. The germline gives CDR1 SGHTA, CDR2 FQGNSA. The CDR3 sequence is CASSPTGGGYGYTF. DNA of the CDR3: TGTGCCAGCAGCCCCACAGGGGGCGGCTATGGCTACACCTTC.